A single TCR beta chain is shown here with its context. Its specificity is not known. This entry is derived from a study of T cell responses to AZD1222 COVID-19 vaccine. Study findings and constraints: A rise in Spike-specific TCR breadth and depth followed two AZD1222 doses.

Produced via immunoSEQ multiplex PCR; TCRdb's table is partial and in-frame only. The sample gives roughly 200,000 clones, roughly 90% of which show up once; over 1.5% is in the top ten. The specimen was peripheral blood, collected 28 days after the second AZD1222 dose. The receptor was isolated from an adult who received the AZD1222 COVID-19 vaccine.

CDR3 amino acids: CASSPGIYNEQFF. CDR3 coding DNA: TGTGCCAGCAGCCCCGGTATCTACAATGAGCAGTTCTTC. This chain connects TRBV5-8 to TRBJ2-1; D is undetermined. The CDR3 consists of 13 residues. Trimming pared 4 bases from V and 3 bases from J, leaving 8 bases between. Germline-derived CDR1 and CDR2 are SGHTS and YDEGEE.